These 2 T cell receptor beta chains originate from one sample sequenced in a study of cytomegalovirus exposure and HLA in healthy donors. The PCR ran on 60 Vbeta and 13 Jbeta primers. Using immunoSEQ multiplex PCR, the repertoire was profiled, and TCRdb retains in-frame clones only, with some absent. Seen here are about 190,000 clones, roughly four fifths observed once, and the top ten hold 1.7%. The sequenced material came from PBMCs. These receptors were taken from a woman aged 18-30 years in good health and CMV-seronegative.

This chain links TRBV15 with TRBJ2-1, with TRBD1 identical over 9 bases. CDR1 LNHNV and CDR2 YYDKDF come from the germline V gene (reference sequence). Germline trimming cut 0 bases from V and 3 bases from J; bases unmatched to any gene: 9. The CDR3 has 18 amino acids. The CDR3 nucleotides are TGTGCCACCAGCAGAGATTGGGACCGGGACAGGGACTACAATGAGCAGTTCTTC. Translation gives CATSRDWDRDRDYNEQFF.

The chain carries TRBV28 and TRBJ2-7; D is perhaps TRBD1 (5 bases). The V gene lost 5 bases and the J gene lost 3 bases, with 11 bases spanning the gap. The CDR3 is 13 residues long. Germline V gene lookup returns CDR1 MDHEN and CDR2 SYDVKM. CDR3 sequence (DNA): TGTGCCAGCAGTCCAGGGTCCCTCTACGAGCAGTACGTC. It codes for CASSPGSLYEQYV.